Listed here is a single TCR beta chain. Its antigen is unidentified. The data are from a study of shared clonotypes between healthy human individuals. The germline V gene has CDR1 SNHLY and CDR2 FYNNEI. The CDR3 is 14 amino acids. Unmatched junction bases numbered 5, after V lost 6 bases and J lost 2 bases. Original data processing: ImmunoSEQ only sent back junction sequences with no quality scores, so filtering was done differently. Generated by immunoSEQ multiplex PCR, the TCRdb table keeps only in-frame clones and is missing some. That table gives V, J and clone size, and the DNA gave D and trimming. The sample consists of about 2.3 million clones, roughly 92% of them appearing once. Negatively enriched CD4+ T cells were divided by CD45RA into naive and memory. Study findings and constraints: Clonotypes not shared had lower generation probabilities than those common to all four donors. The naive CD4 repertoires of several donors were compared, and around 5.1% of clonotypes were shared.

This TCR came from a man in his late teens or twenties in good health. Some clones in this sample may be carry-over from other donors' samples. Sequenced material: naive CD4+ T cells from PBMCs. This sample's subset: CD45RA+ positively selected. The rearrangement links TRBV2 to TRBJ2-5, with 8 bases that match TRBD1. In nucleotides, the CDR3 is TGTGCCAGCAGCTGGGACAGGCAACAAGAGACCCAGTACTTC. It translates to CASSWDRQQETQYF.